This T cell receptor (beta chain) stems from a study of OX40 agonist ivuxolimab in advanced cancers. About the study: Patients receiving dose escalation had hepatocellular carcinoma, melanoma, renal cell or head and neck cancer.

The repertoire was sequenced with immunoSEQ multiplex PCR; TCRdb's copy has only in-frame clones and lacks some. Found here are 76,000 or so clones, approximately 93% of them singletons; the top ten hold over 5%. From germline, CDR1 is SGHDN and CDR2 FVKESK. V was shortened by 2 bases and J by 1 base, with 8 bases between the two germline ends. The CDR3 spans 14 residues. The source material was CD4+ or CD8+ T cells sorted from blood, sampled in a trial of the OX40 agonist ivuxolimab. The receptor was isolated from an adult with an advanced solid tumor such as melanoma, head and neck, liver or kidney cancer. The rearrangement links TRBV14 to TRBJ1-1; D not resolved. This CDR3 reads CASSQRDPNTEAFF. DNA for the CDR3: TGTGCCAGCAGCCAAAGGGATCCGAACACTGAAGCTTTCTTT.